Following are 5 T cell receptor beta chains from one sample sequenced in a study of cytomegalovirus exposure and HLA in healthy donors. PCR amplification relied on 60 Vbeta primers (plus 13 Jbeta primers). Profiled with immunoSEQ multiplex PCR; TCRdb holds only in-frame clones, not every one. Counted here are roughly 110,000 clones, over 70% occurring once; the ten biggest clones make up less than 3%. The sequenced sample consisted of PBMCs. The receptors here all came from a male donor in good health and CMV-seropositive.

This clone was observed a single time. Germline is not matched at one junction end, which may reflect a read error. This CDR3 reads CASSLAPVGAETQYF. CDR3 nucleotides: TGTGCTAGCAGCTTAGCGCCGGTTGGGGCTGAGACCCAGTACTTC. The rearrangement uses TRBV7-7 and TRBJ2-5, with D perhaps assigned TRBD1 or TRBD2 (5 bases each). The germline V gene has CDR1 SSHAT and CDR2 FNYEAQ (reference sequence). The length of the CDR3 is 15 residues.

CDR3 nucleotides: TGTGCCAGCAGTCGGGACAGGGAGCCCCAGCATTTT. Residues: CASSRDREPQHF. The rearrangement joins TRBV5-6 to TRBJ1-5; TRBD1 aligns across 9 bases. J gave up 8 bases and V 5 bases, and 2 bases lay outside the gene matches. CDR3 size: 12 residues. The germline V gene encodes CDR1 SGHDT and CDR2 YYEEEE.

The V call is TRBV4-1, the J call TRBJ2-7; maybe TRBD1 (5 bases). The germline V and J ends were trimmed by 0 bases and 3 bases, with 12 bases remaining between them. This CDR3 contains 15 residues. CDR1 and CDR2 (germline): MGHRA, YSYEKL. The CDR3 region is CASSQDPAGYYEQYF. CDR3 in DNA: TGCGCCAGCAGCCAAGATCCCGCAGGGTACTACGAGCAGTACTTC.

This chain links TRBV20-1 with TRBJ1-1, with D unclear. Germline CDR1 DFQATT, CDR2 SNEGSKA (reference sequence). The V gene lost 5 bases and the J gene lost 0 bases, with 4 bases spanning the gap. The CDR3 runs 11 residues. CDR3 sequence reads: CSASLNTEAFF. CDR3 nucleotides: TGCAGTGCTTCCTTGAACACTGAAGCTTTCTTT.

The chain uses TRBV7-2 and TRBJ1-4; D call uncertain. Trimming took 3 bases from V and 3 from J, leaving 11 bases between them. This CDR3 is 15 amino acids long. Germline assignment: CDR1 SGHTA and CDR2 FQGNSA. CDR3 sequence reads: CASSLAGYSNEKLFF. DNA of the CDR3: TGTGCCAGCAGCTTGGCCGGGTACTCTAATGAAAAACTGTTTTTT.